This entry is about one TCR beta chain. Its specificity is not known. These data belong to a study of cytomegalovirus exposure and HLA in healthy donors. General study findings and limits: In a later analysis, HLA-associated beta chains showed higher expansion and lower generation probabilities than comparable chains. A previous analysis found most TCR beta V segments productive roughly 87% or roughly 30% of the time. Based on reports, TCR beta sequences accurately predicted HLA-A and HLA-B alleles for most subjects. Some public TCRs appeared in many individuals, while most sequences were rare.

Germline CDR1 and CDR2: LGHNT and FRNRAP. The CDR3 consists of 14 residues. Trimming cost V 2 bases and J 5 bases, with 9 bases left between them. In the PCR, 60 Vbeta and 13 Jbeta primers were used. Using immunoSEQ multiplex PCR, the repertoire was profiled, and TCRdb retains in-frame clones only, with some absent. The table lists fewer than 350,000 clones, roughly 89% of them singletons. The TCR originated in a woman between 18 and 29 years old in good health and CMV-seronegative. The chain carries TRBV12-5 and TRBJ1-4; D gene uncertain. Sequences were obtained from PBMCs. Here the CDR3 DNA reads TGTGCTAGTGGTTTGACAGCAATGAATGAAAAACTGTTTTTT. This sequence encodes CASGLTAMNEKLFF.